This passage covers 16 T cell receptor beta chains from one sample sequenced in a study of cytomegalovirus exposure and HLA in healthy donors (dated by TCRdb to about 2017). Library construction relied on the immunoSEQ multiplex PCR assay. The multiplex PCR relied on a mix of 60 forward primers for TCR Vbeta segments and 13 reverse primers for TCR Jbeta segments. In TCRdb, the immuneACCESS table is reduced to in-frame sequences with V and J assigned. These tables do not hold every clone; where another copy was compared, an unresolved V gene accounts for under half, and the others remain unexplained. For this sample the table gives some 200,000 clones, of which about 80% were detected only once. The top ten hold around 2.4% of the sample. The sequencing input was PBMCs. These receptors all come from a woman in her 30s in good health and CMV-seronegative.

This chain connects TRBV5-1 to TRBJ1-1; perhaps TRBD1 as D (6 bases). V shed 4 bases and J shed 0 bases, with 19 bases lying between them. CDR1 is SGHRS, CDR2 YFSETQ, per germline. CDR3 length equals 17 residues. CDR3 sequence: CASSQRGQRAMNTEAFF. The CDR3 coding sequence is TGCGCCAGCAGCCAGAGAGGACAGAGGGCCATGAACACTGAAGCTTTCTTT.

This clone was detected once. The genes are TRBV29-1 and TRBJ2-1; TRBD1 is a possible D gene (5 bases). In germline, CDR1 is SQVTM, CDR2 ANQGSEA. The V gene lost 5 bases and the J gene lost 0 bases, with 11 bases spanning the gap. The CDR3 contains 14 residues. The DNA of the CDR3 is TGCAGCGTTTACAGGACGAGCTCCTACAATGAGCAGTTCTTC. The encoded protein is CSVYRTSSYNEQFF.

The chain uses TRBV7-9 and TRBJ1-4; D ambiguous. Trimming took off 1 base at V and 8 bases at J, with 14 bases between the two ends. The germline V gene has CDR1 SEHNR and CDR2 FQNEAQ (reference sequence). This CDR3 comprises 15 residues. CDR3 loop: CASSLELGLGEKLFF. In nucleotides, the CDR3 is TGTGCCAGCAGCTTAGAACTAGGGTTAGGAGAAAAACTGTTTTTT.

This clone was seen many times. At the DNA level, this CDR3 is encoded by other sequences in the same sample as well. The rearrangement links TRBV11-3 to TRBJ2-1, with TRBD2 matching 7 bases. CDR3 size: 14 residues. V shed 4 bases and J 2 bases; nucleotides not matched to a gene: 2. Germline V CDR1 and CDR2: SGHNT, YENEEA. CDR3 in DNA: TGTGCCAGCAGCTCCGGACTAGCCTACAATGAGCAGTTCTTC. Encoded protein: CASSSGLAYNEQFF.

This clone has more than one count but fewer than ten. This chain connects TRBV4-1 to TRBJ2-3, with no clear D. V was clipped by 5 bases and J by 6 bases, with 6 bases between them. This CDR3 contains 11 residues. Germline CDR1 MGHRA, CDR2 YSYEKL. CDR3 in amino acids: CASSKSDTQYF. CDR3 DNA sequence: TGCGCCAGCAGCAAATCGGATACGCAGTATTTT.

This sequence joins TRBV28 and TRBJ1-3; TRBD1 matches at 7 bases. Trimming at V came to 8 bases and at J to 4 bases, leaving 20 bases not matched to a gene. Germline CDR1 MDHEN, CDR2 SYDVKM. The CDR3 consists of 18 residues. CDR3 sequence (DNA): TGTGCCAGCGTCTCTGGGGCTACAGGGGAGCGTTCAGGAAACACCATATATTTT. This gives the protein CASVSGATGERSGNTIYF.

The chain is built from TRBV7-2 and TRBJ2-1, with 10 bases identical to TRBD1. The germline V gene has CDR1 SGHTA and CDR2 FQGNSA. Germline trimming cut 5 bases from V and 9 bases from J; bases unmatched to any gene: 7. The CDR3 loop spans 14 amino acids. This CDR3 reads CASSARTGGGEQFF. In DNA, the CDR3 is TGTGCCAGCAGCGCTAGGACAGGGGGTGGTGAGCAGTTCTTC.

The chain recombines TRBV27 with TRBJ2-3; a weak D match, TRBD1 (5 bases). CDR1 is MNHEY and CDR2 is SMNVEV in the germline V gene (reference sequence). The CDR3 spans 18 residues. V lost 4 bases, J lost 2 bases, and 22 bases lay in between. The DNA for the CDR3 is TGTGCCAGCAGTTCACCCCCCGACAGTCTACGGATCACAGATACGCAGTATTTT. This encodes CASSSPPDSLRITDTQYF.

This clone was seen a few times. This chain connects TRBV4-1 to TRBJ2-1, with a possible D match to TRBD2 (7 bases). The CDR3 has 17 amino acids. V lost 1 base and J lost 5, with 18 bases in between. CDR1 is MGHRA and CDR2 is YSYEKL in the germline V gene. The CDR3, as DNA: TGCGCCAGCAGCCAAGCAGGGCGGGGGACAATGCACAATGAGCAGTTCTTC. The encoded protein is CASSQAGRGTMHNEQFF.

The chain has TRBV5-6 and TRBJ2-1; TRBD2 aligns across 8 bases. This CDR3 contains 14 residues. With V trimmed by 7 bases and J by 1 base, 4 bases remained unmatched. Per the germline V gene, CDR1 is SGHDT and CDR2 is YYEEEE. The CDR3 DNA reads as TGTGCCAGCGCAGTAGCGGGATCCTACAATGAGCAGTTCTTC. It specifies CASAVAGSYNEQFF. Full variable domain (outside the CDR3, taken from reference TRBV5-6 and TRBJ2-1): DAGVTQSPTHLIKTRGQQVTLRCSPKSGHDTVSWYQQALGQGPQFIFQYYEEEERQRGNFPDRFSGHQFPNYSSELNVNALLLGDSALYLCASAVAGSYNEQFFGPGTRLTVL.

CDR3 amino acids: CASSLVAGGQSSYEQYF. The CDR3, as DNA: TGTGCCAGCAGCTTAGTGGCTGGGGGACAAAGCTCCTACGAGCAGTACTTC. V usage is TRBV7-2 and J usage is TRBJ2-7; D may be TRBD1 (6 bases). Trimming took off 1 base at V and 0 bases at J, with 16 bases between the two ends. The CDR3 is 17 residues long. CDR1 is SGHTA, CDR2 FQGNSA, per germline. Full variable domain (outside the CDR3, taken from reference TRBV7-2 and TRBJ2-7): GAGVSQSPSNKVTEKGKDVELRCDPISGHTALYWYRQSLGQGLEFLIYFQGNSAPDKSGLPSDRFSAERTGGSVSTLTIQRTQQEDSAVYLCASSLVAGGQSSYEQYFGPGTRLTVT.

V usage is TRBV5-5 and J usage is TRBJ2-2; 9 nucleotides match TRBD1. Germline CDR1 and CDR2: SGHKS and YYEKEE (reference sequence). J was trimmed by 2 bases and V by 1 base; bases with no gene match: 3. The CDR3 covers 16 residues. As DNA, the CDR3 is TGTGCCAGCAGCTTGACAGGGGGCATTAACACCGGGGAGCTGTTTTTT. Protein: CASSLTGGINTGELFF. Based on the CDR3 plus reference TRBV5-5 and TRBJ2-2, the full variable domain is DAGVTQSPTHLIKTRGQQVTLRCSPISGHKSVSWYQQVLGQGPQFIFQYYEKEERGRGNFPDRFSARQFPNYSSELNVNALLLGDSALYLCASSLTGGINTGELFFGEGSRLTVL.

This clone was seen once. The rearrangement links TRBV28 to TRBJ2-1, with D perhaps TRBD2 (5 bases). This CDR3 spans 13 amino acids. Germline loops: CDR1 MDHEN, CDR2 SYDVKM. Deletions cut 7 bases from V and 4 bases from J, with 11 bases between. CDR3 residues: CASNPTSYNEQFF. The CDR3 region has the DNA TGTGCCAGCAACCCTACTAGTTACAATGAGCAGTTCTTC.

This clone was counted once. This chain links TRBV28 with TRBJ2-2; D is undetermined. This CDR3 is built from 14 residues. From germline, CDR1 is MDHEN and CDR2 SYDVKM. The V and J ends lost 4 bases and 6 bases respectively, with 12 bases between them. CDR3 coding DNA: TGTGCCAGCAGTTCGGTAAATTTCGCCGGGGAGCTGTTTTTT. Translating it yields CASSSVNFAGELFF. Full variable domain (remainder filled in from reference TRBV28 and TRBJ2-2): DVKVTQSSRYLVKRTGEKVFLECVQDMDHENMFWYRQDPGLGLRLIYFSYDVKMKEKGDIPEGYSVSREKKERFSLILESASTNQTSMYLCASSSVNFAGELFFGEGSRLTVL.

The V gene is TRBV28, the J gene TRBJ2-7; D is unclear. Trimming took off 5 bases at V and 1 base at J, with 21 bases between the two ends. The CDR3 contains 17 residues. Germline CDR1 and CDR2: MDHEN and SYDVKM. CDR3 DNA sequence: TGTGCCAGCAGTCCCCTGATCCCGGGTCTCCCATCCTACGAGCAGTACTTC. Its protein is CASSPLIPGLPSYEQYF.

The chain joins TRBV11-2 to TRBJ2-7; 7 nucleotides match TRBD1. There are 15 residues in the CDR3. After removal of 4 bases from V and 2 bases from J, the junction contained 8 bases not matched to a gene. Looked up from germline, CDR1 is SGHAT and CDR2 is FQNNGV. The chain's CDR3 is CASSSTQGRAYEQYF. CDR3 coding DNA: TGTGCCAGCAGCTCCACACAGGGGCGAGCCTACGAGCAGTACTTC. Using reference TRBV11-2 and TRBJ2-7 for the parts outside the CDR3, the full variable domain is EAGVAQSPRYKIIEKRQSVAFWCNPISGHATLYWYQQILGQGPKLLIQFQNNGVVDDSQLPKDRFSAERLKGVDSTLKIQPAKLEDSAVYLCASSSTQGRAYEQYFGPGTRLTVT.